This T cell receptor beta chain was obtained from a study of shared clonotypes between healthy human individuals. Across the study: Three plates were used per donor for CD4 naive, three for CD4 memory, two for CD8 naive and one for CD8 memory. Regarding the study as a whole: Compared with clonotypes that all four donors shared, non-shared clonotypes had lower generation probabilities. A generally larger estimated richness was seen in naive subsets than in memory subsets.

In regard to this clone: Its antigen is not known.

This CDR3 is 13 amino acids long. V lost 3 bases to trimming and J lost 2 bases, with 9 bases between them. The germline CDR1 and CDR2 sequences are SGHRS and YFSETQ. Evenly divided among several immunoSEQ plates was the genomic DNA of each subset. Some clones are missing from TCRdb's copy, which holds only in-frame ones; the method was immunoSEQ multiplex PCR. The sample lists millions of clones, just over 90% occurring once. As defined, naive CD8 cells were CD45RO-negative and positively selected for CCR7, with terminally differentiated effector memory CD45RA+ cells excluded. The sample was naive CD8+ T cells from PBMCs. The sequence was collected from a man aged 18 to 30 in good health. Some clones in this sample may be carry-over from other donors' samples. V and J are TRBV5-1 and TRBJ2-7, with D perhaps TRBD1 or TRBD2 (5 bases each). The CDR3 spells CASSWDGAYEQYF. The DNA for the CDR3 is TGCGCCAGCAGCTGGGACGGAGCCTACGAGCAGTACTTC.